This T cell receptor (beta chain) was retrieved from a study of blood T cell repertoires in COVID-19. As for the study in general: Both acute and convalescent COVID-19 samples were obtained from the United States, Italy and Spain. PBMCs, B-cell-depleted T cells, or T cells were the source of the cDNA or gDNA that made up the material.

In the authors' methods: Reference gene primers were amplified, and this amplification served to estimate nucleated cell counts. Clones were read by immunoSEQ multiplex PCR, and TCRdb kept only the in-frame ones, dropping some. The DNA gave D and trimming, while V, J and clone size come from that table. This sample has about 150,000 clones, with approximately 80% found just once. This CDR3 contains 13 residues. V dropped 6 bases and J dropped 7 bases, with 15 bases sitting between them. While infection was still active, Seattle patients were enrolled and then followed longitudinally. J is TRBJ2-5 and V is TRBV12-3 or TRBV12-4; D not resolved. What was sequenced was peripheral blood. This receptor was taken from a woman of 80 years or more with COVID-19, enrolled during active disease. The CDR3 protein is CASSRDSTGTQYF. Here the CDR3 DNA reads TGTGCCAGCAGCCGAGACTCAACCGGGACCCAGTACTTC.